A selection of T cell receptor beta chains follows, all from one sample in a study of response to subunit inactivated influenza vaccine. TCRdb re-called the RT-PCR reads with MiXCR, one entry per CDR3 protein. This sample carries 450,000 to 600,000 distinct CDR3 sequences, around 7.7% of them seen once, and the ten largest clones take around 13%. The material was PBMCs from blood, obtained less than 30 months after vaccination. Every receptor here comes from a man aged 45 to 75 who received an inactivated influenza vaccine. Each CDR3 is given with its conserved first and last residue. A D gene is named only where the DNA matches it firmly. A row's size may be missing; if present it is once, few, many or a size class.

cdr3_aa cdr3_nt v_call cdr3_length d_call j_call clone_size
CASSLVQGSLDEQYF TGTGCCAGCAGCTTGGTGCAGGGGAGTTTGGACGAGCAGTACTTC TRBV5-5 15 . TRBJ2-7 .
CASSSRGNHPEAFF TGCGCCAGCAGCTCCAGGGGAAATCATCCTGAAGCTTTCTTT TRBV5-1 14 . TRBJ1-1 many
CASSNRVGGYTF TGTGCCAGCAGCAACAGGGTAGGGGGCTACACCTTC TRBV12-3/TRBV12-4 12 . TRBJ1-2 few
CASSRGQNTGELFF TGTGCCAGCAGCCGGGGACAGAACACCGGGGAGCTGTTTTTT TRBV7-9 14 . TRBJ2-2 many
CASSLGLAGGIPFTDTQYF TGCGCCAGCAGCTTGGGACTAGCGGGGGGCATCCCTTTCACAGATACGCAGTATTTT TRBV5-1 19 TRBD2 TRBJ2-3 few
CASSQDRNNYGYTF TGCGCCAGCAGCCAGGACAGGAACAACTATGGCTACACCTTC TRBV5-1 14 TRBD1 TRBJ1-2 few
CASSQGGDTDTQYF TGTGCCAGCAGCCAAGGAGGGGACACAGATACGCAGTATTTT TRBV4-2 14 . TRBJ2-3 many
CAIRGQEGYNEQFF TGTGCCATCAGAGGACAGGAGGGTTACAATGAGCAGTTCTTC TRBV10-3 14 . TRBJ2-1 few
CASSLFYLGELSTGELFF TGTGCCAGCAGCTTATTTTATTTGGGGGAGCTCTCTACCGGGGAGCTGTTTTTT TRBV11-2 18 . TRBJ2-2 few
CASSLWGTGGYGYTF TGTGCCAGCAGCCTTTGGGGGACAGGTGGATATGGCTACACCTTC TRBV21-1 15 . TRBJ1-2 .
CASNSGTPYEQYF TGTGCCAGCAACTCCGGGACACCCTACGAGCAGTACTTC TRBV6-2/TRBV6-3 13 . TRBJ2-7 few
CASSFTGSNEQFF TGTGCCAGCAGCTTCACAGGGTCCAATGAGCAGTTCTTC TRBV5-6 13 . TRBJ2-1 many
CASSLDQPAYSYNEQFF TGCGCCAGCAGCTTGGACCAGCCAGCTTACTCCTACAATGAGCAGTTCTTC TRBV5-1 17 . TRBJ2-1 .
CSVEETGGRGNIQYF TGCAGCGTTGAAGAAACAGGGGGCCGAGGGAACATTCAGTACTTC TRBV29-1 15 TRBD1 TRBJ2-4 many
CATSDRRVQETQYF TGTGCCACCAGTGACCGGCGGGTACAAGAGACCCAGTACTTC TRBV24-1 14 . TRBJ2-5 few
CASSLAAGASYEQYF TGTGCCAGCAGCTTAGCGGCAGGCGCCTCCTACGAGCAGTACTTC TRBV7-6 15 . TRBJ2-7 .
CASRGQGKETQYF TGCGCCAGCAGGGGACAGGGTAAAGAGACCCAGTACTTC TRBV5-1 13 TRBD1 TRBJ2-5 .
CAISESIISGNSGNTIYF TGTGCCATCAGTGAGTCGATAATATCAGGAAACTCTGGAAACACCATATATTTT TRBV10-3 18 . TRBJ1-3 .
CASSLANRGGDYEQYF TGTGCCAGCAGTTTAGCCAACAGGGGAGGAGACTACGAGCAGTACTTC TRBV12-3/TRBV12-4 16 . TRBJ2-7 few
CASSRTKNTEAFF TGTGCCAGCAGTCGGACAAAGAACACTGAAGCTTTCTTT TRBV12-3/TRBV12-4 13 . TRBJ1-1 many
CAISEAVQGRAEAFF TGTGCCATCAGTGAAGCTGTTCAGGGGAGGGCTGAAGCTTTCTTT TRBV10-3 15 . TRBJ1-1 many
CASGIGLAGTYEQYF TGTGCCAGCGGCATCGGACTAGCGGGGACCTACGAGCAGTACTTC TRBV5-5 15 TRBD2 TRBJ2-7 .
CASSLAEALGTEQYF TGTGCCAGCAGCTTAGCGGAGGCTTTGGGGACCGAGCAGTACTTC TRBV7-9 15 . TRBJ2-7 few
CASSSPAGGYNEQFF TGTGCCAGCAGCTCCCCAGCGGGGGGGTACAATGAGCAGTTCTTC TRBV11-2 15 TRBD2 TRBJ2-1 few
CASSPKGGWVYGYTF TGCGCCAGCAGCCCCAAAGGGGGATGGGTCTATGGCTACACCTTC TRBV4-3 15 . TRBJ1-2 .
CASSSATGQDTGELFF TGTGCCAGCTCATCAGCCACGGGACAGGACACCGGGGAGCTGTTTTTT TRBV18 16 TRBD1 TRBJ2-2 .
CASSDTQETQYF TGTGCCAGCAGCGACACCCAAGAGACCCAGTACTTC TRBV6-6 12 . TRBJ2-5 many
CASSQGGAYLDTQYF TGCGCCAGCAGCCAGGGGGGTGCCTACCTAGATACGCAGTATTTT TRBV4-1 15 . TRBJ2-3 many
CASSLREQFF TGTGCCAGCAGTTTGCGTGAGCAGTTCTTC TRBV12-3/TRBV12-4 10 . TRBJ2-1 many
CASSRGRSKILSNTEAFF TGTGCCAGCTCACGGGGTCGCAGTAAAATCCTTTCGAACACTGAAGCTTTCTTT TRBV18 18 . TRBJ1-1 many
CSVELPGQGVGEQYF TGCAGCGTTGAACTACCGGGACAGGGAGTAGGGGAGCAGTACTTC TRBV29-1 15 TRBD1 TRBJ2-7 many
CSARDPGLAGTYNEQFF TGCAGTGCTAGAGACCCGGGACTAGCGGGGACCTACAATGAGCAGTTCTTC TRBV20-1 17 TRBD2 TRBJ2-1 few
CASSLSYTVKNTGELFF TGTGCCAGCAGTTTATCATATACAGTCAAGAACACCGGGGAGCTGTTTTTT TRBV27 17 . TRBJ2-2 many
CSVVRGPYNEQFF TGCAGCGTTGTCCGGGGACCCTACAATGAGCAGTTCTTC TRBV29-1 13 . TRBJ2-1 .
CATSRDGFEAFF TGTGCCACCAGCAGAGATGGCTTTGAAGCTTTCTTT TRBV15 12 . TRBJ1-1 .
CASSPRPVLAGGMDEQFF TGTGCCAGCAGCCCAAGGCCCGTACTAGCGGGGGGGATGGATGAGCAGTTCTTC TRBV27 18 TRBD2 TRBJ2-1 .
CASSQDAQGGIQYF TGCGCCAGCAGCCAAGACGCCCAGGGAGGCATTCAGTACTTC TRBV4-3 14 . TRBJ2-4 .
CASSTGLTDTQYF TGTGCCAGCAGTACTGGGCTCACAGATACGCAGTATTTT TRBV2 13 . TRBJ2-3 many
CSARDVETSGFYEQYF TGCAGTGCTAGAGATGTGGAGACTAGCGGATTCTACGAGCAGTACTTC TRBV20-1 16 TRBD2 TRBJ2-7 many
CASSLVGLSRIADTQYF TGTGCCAGCAGCTTAGTAGGACTTAGTCGGATAGCAGATACGCAGTATTTT TRBV5-4 17 . TRBJ2-3 many
CASSNLGGFYEQYF TGTGCCAGCAGCAACCTTGGGGGATTTTACGAGCAGTACTTC TRBV6-1 14 . TRBJ2-7 many
CASSQNPLSWQYF TGTGCCAGCAGCCAAAACCCCCTTAGTTGGCAGTACTTC TRBV14 13 . TRBJ2-7 many
CASSLVPAASYEQYF TGTGCCAGCAGCTTAGTACCAGCGGCCTCCTACGAGCAGTACTTC TRBV7-2 15 . TRBJ2-7 few
CASSQDRRGGCFF TGCGCCAGCAGCCAAGATCGACGGGGAGGATGCTTCTTC TRBV4-3 13 . TRBJ2-1 many
CASSRSVLLGEQYF TGTGCCAGCAGCCGCAGTGTACTCCTAGGCGAGCAGTACTTC TRBV12-3/TRBV12-4 14 . TRBJ2-7 .
CSVEGAQGAVNEQFF TGCAGCGTTGAAGGGGCCCAGGGGGCTGTGAATGAGCAGTTCTTC TRBV29-1 15 TRBD1 TRBJ2-1 many
CSARTSGFSYNEQFF TGCAGTGCTAGAACTAGCGGTTTTTCCTACAATGAGCAGTTCTTC TRBV20-1 15 TRBD2 TRBJ2-1 .
CASSLKVSWTSGDLEQYF TGTGCCAGCAGCTTAAAAGTCTCGTGGACTAGCGGGGATCTCGAGCAGTACTTC TRBV13 18 TRBD2 TRBJ2-7 .
CSATGPPLAKNIRYF TGCAGTGCTACGGGACCCCCTTTAGCCAAAAACATTCGGTACTTC TRBV20-1 15 . TRBJ2-4 .
CASSPGGGLGRELFF TGTGCCAGCAGCCCCGGGGGTGGCCTGGGCCGGGAGCTGTTTTTT TRBV7-2 15 . TRBJ2-2 .
CSARKRTGGYTEAFF TGCAGTGCTAGGAAACGGACAGGGGGCTACACTGAAGCTTTCTTT TRBV20-1 15 TRBD1 TRBJ1-1 .
CCARASGTGFTDYGYTF TGCTGTGCTAGAGCTTCCGGGACAGGGTTCACGGACTATGGCTACACCTTC TRBV20-1 17 TRBD1 TRBJ1-2 .
CASSLDSGGYTEAFF TGTGCCAGCAGTTTGGATTCAGGGGGGTATACTGAAGCTTTCTTT TRBV12-3/TRBV12-4 15 TRBD1 TRBJ1-1 .